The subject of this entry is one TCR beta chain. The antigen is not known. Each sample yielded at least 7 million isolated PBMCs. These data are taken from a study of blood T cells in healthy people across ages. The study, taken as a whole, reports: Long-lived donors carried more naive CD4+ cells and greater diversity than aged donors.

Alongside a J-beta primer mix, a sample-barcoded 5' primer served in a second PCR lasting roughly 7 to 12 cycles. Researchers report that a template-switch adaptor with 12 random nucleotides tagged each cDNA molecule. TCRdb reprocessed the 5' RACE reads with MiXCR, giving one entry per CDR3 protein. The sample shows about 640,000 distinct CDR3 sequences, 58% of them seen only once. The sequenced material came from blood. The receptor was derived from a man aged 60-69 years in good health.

The CDR3 is CASSRDSSGAYEQYF. The DNA of the CDR3 is TGTGCCAGCAGCCGAGATTCTAGCGGGGCTTACGAGCAGTACTTC. V and J are TRBV4-2 and TRBJ2-7, with 9 bases matching TRBD2. The V gene end was trimmed by 4 bases and the J gene end by 4 bases; junction bases not matched to a gene: 8. CDR3 length equals 15 residues. Germline V gives CDR1 LGHNA, CDR2 YNFKEQ.